These 27 T cell receptor beta chains share one sample of origin, sequenced in a study of cytomegalovirus exposure and HLA in healthy donors. A multiplex PCR was run with 60 Vbeta primers and 13 Jbeta primers. Some clones are missing from TCRdb's copy, which holds only in-frame ones; the method was immunoSEQ multiplex PCR. The table shows some 98,000 clones, with around 70% occurring only once. Sequencing was carried out using PBMCs. The origin of the receptors is a man aged 50 to 60 in good health and CMV-seronegative.

The chain couples TRBV27 to TRBJ1-1; possible D gene TRBD1, 6 bases. The germline gives CDR1 MNHEY, CDR2 SMNVEV (reference sequence). CDR3 size: 17 residues. Trimming pared 3 bases from V and 0 bases from J, leaving 17 bases between. The CDR3: CASSFLFARGMNTEAFF. The CDR3 coding sequence is TGTGCCAGCAGTTTCTTATTTGCCAGGGGCATGAACACTGAAGCTTTCTTT.

V is TRBV5-1 and J is TRBJ1-1; the match to TRBD1 covers 10 bases. The V gene end was trimmed by 0 bases and the J gene end by 1 base; junction bases not matched to a gene: 15. The length of the CDR3 is 20 residues. Germline-derived CDR1 and CDR2 are SGHRS and YFSETQ. This CDR3 reads CASSLGQTGGAGFKNTEAFF. CDR3 nucleotide sequence: TGCGCCAGCAGCTTGGGGCAGACAGGGGGCGCCGGATTTAAGAACACTGAAGCTTTCTTT.

In the case of this clone: Other DNA sequences in the same sample also yield this CDR3. J is TRBJ2-7 and V is TRBV27; a weak D match, TRBD2 (6 bases). Trimming removed 2 bases at V and 6 bases at J, with 11 bases between. Germline V gene data show CDR1 as MNHEY and CDR2 as SMNVEV (reference sequence). This CDR3 has 13 amino acids. The chain's CDR3 is CASSLSRGGEQYF. CDR3 in DNA: TGTGCCAGCAGTTTAAGTCGGGGAGGCGAGCAGTACTTC.

The V call is TRBV28, the J call TRBJ2-7; TRBD1 matches at 7 bases. V trimming: 6 bases; J trimming: 2 bases; junction bases outside the gene matches: 10. The CDR3 sequence is 15 residues long. Germline CDR1 and CDR2: MDHEN and SYDVKM. CDR3 loop: CASSFHRGNAYEQYF. In DNA form, the CDR3 reads TGTGCCAGCAGCTTCCACAGGGGTAACGCCTACGAGCAGTACTTC.

V usage is TRBV28 and J usage is TRBJ2-7; weak D call: TRBD2 (5 bases). The germline CDR1 and CDR2 sequences are MDHEN and SYDVKM. CDR3 size: 14 residues. Between the trimmed V and J ends, which lost 2 bases and 2 bases, there was a span of 10 bases. This chain's CDR3 is CASSLPGYTYEQYF. CDR3 in DNA: TGTGCCAGCAGTTTACCGGGGTACACCTACGAGCAGTACTTC. Based on the CDR3 plus reference TRBV28 and TRBJ2-7, the full variable domain is DVKVTQSSRYLVKRTGEKVFLECVQDMDHENMFWYRQDPGLGLRLIYFSYDVKMKEKGDIPEGYSVSREKKERFSLILESASTNQTSMYLCASSLPGYTYEQYFGPGTRLTVT.

This clone was counted a single time. CDR3 sequence: CASSERGQPQHF. For the CDR3, the DNA is TGTGCCAGCAGTGAAAGGGGTCAGCCCCAGCATTTT. V is TRBV2 and J is TRBJ1-5; D perhaps matches TRBD1 (5 bases). This CDR3 is 12 amino acids long. V was pared by 2 bases and J by 6 bases, with 5 bases between. Per the germline V gene, CDR1 is SNHLY and CDR2 is FYNNEI.

The chain carries TRBV7-2 and TRBJ1-4, with 11 bases aligning to TRBD1. The CDR3 consists of 15 residues. From germline, CDR1 is SGHTA and CDR2 FQGNSA. With V trimmed by 7 bases and J by 7 bases, 8 bases remained unmatched. CDR3 DNA: TGTGCCAGCATGGACAGGGGGCGCCCCGGTGAAAAACTGTTTTTT. As protein: CASMDRGRPGEKLFF.

The chain combines TRBV5-1 with TRBJ1-2, with D possibly being TRBD1 (5 bases). The germline V gene encodes CDR1 SGHRS and CDR2 YFSETQ. There are 13 residues in the CDR3. V gave up 3 bases and J gave up 9 bases, with 15 bases separating them. The CDR3 nucleotides read TGCGCCAGCAGCTCCCCAGGGTCCGGCAGCTACACCTTC. Translated: CASSSPGSGSYTF.

This clone occurred once. V and J are TRBV28 and TRBJ1-2, with TRBD1 as a possible D gene (6 bases). Germline CDR1 reads MDHEN; CDR2 reads SYDVKM. Trimming stripped 8 bases from V and 7 bases from J, with 20 bases between. This CDR3 is 14 amino acids long. CDR3 DNA: TGTGCCAGCCATAACCCGGCAGGGGCAGGTGGCTACACCTTC. The encoded protein is CASHNPAGAGGYTF.

The V call is TRBV4-1, the J call TRBJ2-7; 9 bases are shared with TRBD1. Germline trimming cut 4 bases from V and 1 base from J; bases unmatched to any gene: 5. CDR3 length: 15 amino acids. Germline V gene data show CDR1 as MGHRA and CDR2 as YSYEKL. Written as DNA, the CDR3 is TGCGCCAGCAGCCTGGGACAGGGTTTGTCCTACGAGCAGTACTTC. Protein sequence: CASSLGQGLSYEQYF.

The chain has TRBV28 and TRBJ1-1; possibly TRBD1 for D (5 bases). V was cut by 4 bases and J by 3 bases, with 21 bases left in between. Germline assignment: CDR1 MDHEN and CDR2 SYDVKM. The CDR3 contains 17 residues. The CDR3 loop reads CASSSTTYRTRDTEAFF. Here the CDR3 DNA reads TGTGCCAGCAGTTCTACAACTTACAGGACCCGAGACACTGAAGCTTTCTTT.

This clone was seen more than once but under ten times. V gene TRBV18 combines with J gene TRBJ2-4; D possibly corresponds to TRBD1 (5 bases). Germline CDR1 KGHSH, CDR2 LQKENI. V shed 3 bases and J shed 2 bases, with 8 bases lying between them. The CDR3 contains 14 residues. In DNA form, the CDR3 reads TGTGCCAGCTCACCGGGGCTATCCAAAAACATTCAGTACTTC. Protein product: CASSPGLSKNIQYF.

The chain has TRBV6-1 and TRBJ2-7; tentative D call: TRBD2 (6 bases). The CDR3 contains 14 residues. V lost 5 bases and J 3 bases, leaving 14 bases between the germline ends. CDR1 MNHNS and CDR2 SASEGT come from the germline V gene. The DNA of the CDR3 is TGTGCCAGCAGTCCCCCCGGGAGCAACTACGAGCAGTACTTC. It yields the protein CASSPPGSNYEQYF.

The chain links TRBV6-6 to TRBJ1-2, with a weak D call TRBD1 (6 bases). CDR1 is MNHNY, CDR2 SVGAGI, per germline (reference sequence). The CDR3 runs 13 residues. V lost 6 bases to trimming and J lost 2 bases, with 10 bases between them. The CDR3 bases are TGTGCCAGCAGAGAAGGACAGAACTATGGCTACACCTTC. This codes for CASREGQNYGYTF.

The chain employs TRBV28 and TRBJ1-2, with 7 bases identical to TRBD1. Germline V gives CDR1 MDHEN, CDR2 SYDVKM. The length of the CDR3 is 15 residues. With 7 bases clipped from V and 7 bases from J, the junction kept 15 bases outside the gene matches. CDR3 sequence reads: CASTSSTGRGGGYTF. CDR3 nucleotide sequence: TGTGCCAGCACCTCTTCGACAGGGCGGGGAGGTGGCTACACCTTC.

This chain links TRBV19 with TRBJ2-3; 9 bases align to TRBD1. Germline-derived CDR1 and CDR2 are LNHDA and SQIVND (reference sequence). V gave up 6 bases and J gave up 3 bases; unmatched junction bases: 10. CDR3 length: 16 residues. For the CDR3, the DNA is TGTGCCAGTAGCATAACGACGGGACAGGGTACAGATACGCAGTATTTT. Amino acid sequence: CASSITTGQGTDTQYF. The full variable domain, with the rest looked up from reference TRBV19 and TRBJ2-3, is DGGITQSPKYLFRKEGQNVTLSCEQNLNHDAMYWYRQDPGQGLRLIYYSQIVNDFQKGDIAEGYSVSREKKESFPLTVTSAQKNPTAFYLCASSITTGQGTDTQYFGPGTRLTVL.

The chain links TRBV6-1 to TRBJ1-5; 7 bases align to TRBD1. The CDR3 runs to 14 residues. Losses at the gene ends were 6 bases for V and 2 bases for J; bases not matched to a gene: 4. CDR1 and CDR2 from the germline V gene are MNHNS and SASEGT. CDR3 sequence: CASRPTGGNQPQHF. DNA for the CDR3: TGTGCCAGCAGGCCTACAGGGGGCAATCAGCCCCAGCATTTT.

The rearrangement links TRBV5-6 to TRBJ1-2; TRBD1 might be the D (5 bases). This CDR3 is 13 amino acids long. Germline V gives CDR1 SGHDT, CDR2 YYEEEE. Trimming shortened V by 2 bases and J by 7 bases, and 12 bases separated the two germline ends. The CDR3 loop is CASSLSGYRGYTF. CDR3 in DNA: TGTGCCAGCAGCTTATCAGGGTATCGTGGCTACACCTTC.

The chain couples TRBV7-2 to TRBJ2-1; 10 positions match TRBD2. The CDR3 sequence is 14 residues long. J lost 15 bases, V lost 7 bases, and 15 bases had no gene match. Germline CDR1 SGHTA, CDR2 FQGNSA. This CDR3 is CASTQRGSGGARFF. The CDR3 DNA reads as TGTGCCAGCACCCAGAGAGGAAGCGGGGGGGCCAGGTTCTTC.

The rearrangement uses TRBV15 and TRBJ2-3, with 7 bases identical to TRBD2. V lost 0 bases and J lost 14; bases outside the gene matches: 8. The CDR3 consists of 13 residues. Germline V CDR1 and CDR2: LNHNV, YYDKDF (reference sequence). The CDR3 loop reads CATSRDSAGVPYF. Written as DNA, the CDR3 is TGTGCCACCAGCAGAGATAGCGCGGGAGTTCCGTATTTT.

CDR3: CASSKEGQKGDIQYF. The CDR3, as DNA: TGCGCCAGCAGCAAGGAAGGACAGAAAGGAGACATTCAGTACTTC. The chain carries TRBV5-1 and TRBJ2-4, with D tentatively TRBD1 (6 bases). The germline CDR1 and CDR2 sequences are SGHRS and YFSETQ. The V end lost 4 bases, the J end lost 8 bases, and 19 bases lay between the germline ends. This CDR3 has 15 amino acids.

This clone was detected only a few times. The chain carries TRBV19 and TRBJ2-5; 7 bases are a match to TRBD2. There are 14 residues in the CDR3. Germline values: CDR1 LNHDA, CDR2 SQIVND (reference sequence). V gave up 3 bases and J gave up 2 bases; unmatched junction bases: 3. CDR3 residues: CASSIGGLQETQYF. The CDR3 DNA follows: TGTGCCAGTAGTATCGGGGGGTTACAAGAGACCCAGTACTTC.

A single count supports this clone. V usage is TRBV30 and J usage is TRBJ2-7; TRBD2 matches 13 bases. CDR3 length: 15 amino acids. V was pared by 1 base and J by 9 bases, with 9 bases of the junction left unmatched. Germline V gene lookup returns CDR1 GTSNPN and CDR2 SVGIG (reference sequence). CDR3 bases: TGTGCCTGGAGTGCCGGGACTAGCGGGGCCTCTAGGCAGTACTTC. Its protein product is CAWSAGTSGASRQYF. Filled out from reference TRBV30 and TRBJ2-7, the complete variable domain reads SQTIHQWPATLVQPVGSPLSLECTVEGTSNPNLYWYRQAAGRGLQLLFYSVGIGQISSEVPQNLSASRPQDRQFILSSKKLLLSDSGFYLCAWSAGTSGASRQYFGPGTRLTVT.

This clone was counted once. The chain combines TRBV29-1 with TRBJ2-5; TRBD1 matches 9 bases. Germline lookup yields CDR1 SQVTM and CDR2 ANQGSEA. Trimming removed 7 bases from V and 1 base from J; junction bases left unmatched: 7. The CDR3 has 14 residues. DNA of the CDR3: TGCAGCGGACGGGACAGGGTACCCCAAGAGACCCAGTACTTC. Its protein is CSGRDRVPQETQYF. The whole variable domain, remainder taken from reference TRBV29-1 and TRBJ2-5, is SAVISQKPSRDICQRGTSLTIQCQVDSQVTMMFWYRQQPGQSLTLIATANQGSEATYESGFVIDKFPISRPNLTFSTLTVSNMSPEDSSIYLCSGRDRVPQETQYFGPGTRLLVL.

The chain is built from TRBV2 and TRBJ2-7; D is possibly TRBD2 (6 bases). The ends were cut back, 7 bases at V and 0 bases at J, with 19 bases in the middle. Germline V gene data show CDR1 as SNHLY and CDR2 as FYNNEI. CDR3 size: 16 residues. Here the CDR3 DNA reads TGTGCCAGCAACGAAATGACCCGGGACTTCTCCTACGAGCAGTACTTC. Its translation is CASNEMTRDFSYEQYF.

V is TRBV27 and J is TRBJ1-4, with a possible D match to TRBD1 (6 bases). The CDR3 contains 14 residues. Germline V lookup: CDR1 MNHEY, CDR2 SMNVEV (reference sequence). Trimming left V 3 bases short and J 5 bases short, with 10 bases between. Here the CDR3 DNA reads TGTGCCAGCAGTTTGACAGGCGGCAATGAAAAACTGTTTTTT. Its protein is CASSLTGGNEKLFF.

V usage is TRBV7-2 and J usage is TRBJ1-1; 11 positions match TRBD1. With V trimmed by 1 base and J by 4 bases, 5 bases remained unmatched. Germline values: CDR1 SGHTA, CDR2 FQGNSA. There are 16 residues in the CDR3. Here the CDR3 reads CASSLERTGGLTEAFF. The CDR3, as DNA: TGTGCCAGCAGCTTAGAGAGGACAGGGGGCCTCACTGAAGCTTTCTTT.